This TCR beta chain was profiled in a study of cytomegalovirus exposure and HLA in healthy donors. Study-wide context: The roughly 120 validation repertoires, a later analysis reported, used the same platform as the 666 first-cohort repertoires.

Clones were read by immunoSEQ multiplex PCR, and TCRdb kept only the in-frame ones, dropping some. The repertoire consists of 150,000 or so clones, with roughly 80% occurring once and the leading ten covering about 9.4%. V was shortened by 6 bases and J by 7 bases, with 13 bases between the two germline ends. The CDR3 spans 13 residues. Germline assignment: CDR1 MDHEN and CDR2 SYDVKM. The chain couples TRBV28 to TRBJ2-4, with D maybe TRBD2 (6 bases). The clonotype comes from a man between 25 and 39 years old in good health and CMV-seropositive. Sample: PBMCs. As DNA, the CDR3 is TGTGCCAGCAGAGTGAAGGGGAGGAACATTCAGTACTTC. As protein: CASRVKGRNIQYF.